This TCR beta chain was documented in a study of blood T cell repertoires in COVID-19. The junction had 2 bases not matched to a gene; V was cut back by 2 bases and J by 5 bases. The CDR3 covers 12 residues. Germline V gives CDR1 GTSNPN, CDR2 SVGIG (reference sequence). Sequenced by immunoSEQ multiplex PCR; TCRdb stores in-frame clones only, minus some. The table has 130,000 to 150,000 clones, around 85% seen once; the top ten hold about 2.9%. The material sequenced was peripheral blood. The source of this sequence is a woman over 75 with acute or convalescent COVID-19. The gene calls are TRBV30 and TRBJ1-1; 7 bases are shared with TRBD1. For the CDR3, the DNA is TGTGCCTGGAGTCCACAGGGGACTGAAGCTTTCTTT. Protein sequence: CAWSPQGTEAFF.